The clone carrying this T cell receptor (beta chain) was detected only a few times. CDR3 length equals 14 residues. CDR1 and CDR2 (germline): WNHNN, SYGVQD (reference sequence). V was pared by 4 bases and J by 3 bases, with 11 bases between. The sample is drawn from a study of T cells in Graves' hyperthyroidism and ophthalmopathy. Regions amplified from RNA transcripts were the TCR beta CDR3 regions. The study used the HTBI primer set for a first-round RT-PCR of the TCR CDR3. In TCRdb, the multiplex PCR reads were re-called with MiXCR into one record per CDR3 protein. This sample carries 700,000 or so distinct CDR3 sequences, 16% of them seen once, and the ten largest clones take around 8%.

The rearrangement uses TRBV10-1 and TRBJ2-3, with D perhaps TRBD2 (6 bases). The clonotype was recovered from a man between 18 and 29 years old with Graves' hyperthyroidism. The sequenced sample consisted of blood. The CDR3 DNA is TGCGCCAGCAGTGCGGGAGAAGGGACAGATACGCAGTATTTT. It translates to CASSAGEGTDTQYF.